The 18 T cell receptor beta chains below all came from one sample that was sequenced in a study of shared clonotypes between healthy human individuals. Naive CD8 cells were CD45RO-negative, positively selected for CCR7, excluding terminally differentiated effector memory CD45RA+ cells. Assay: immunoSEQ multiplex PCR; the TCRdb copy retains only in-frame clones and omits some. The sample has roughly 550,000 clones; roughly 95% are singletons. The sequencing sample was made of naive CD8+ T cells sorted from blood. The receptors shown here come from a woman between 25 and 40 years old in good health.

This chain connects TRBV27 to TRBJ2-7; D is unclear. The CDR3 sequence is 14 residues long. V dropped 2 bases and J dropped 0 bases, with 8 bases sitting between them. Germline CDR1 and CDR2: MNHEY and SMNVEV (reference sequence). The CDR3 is CASSLAQNSYEQYF. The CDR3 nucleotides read TGTGCCAGCAGTTTAGCACAAAACTCCTACGAGCAGTACTTC.

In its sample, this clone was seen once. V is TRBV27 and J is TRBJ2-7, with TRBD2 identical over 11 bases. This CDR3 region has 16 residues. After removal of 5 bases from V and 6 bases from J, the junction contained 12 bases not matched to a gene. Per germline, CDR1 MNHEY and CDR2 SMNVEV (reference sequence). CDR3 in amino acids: CASSPVTSGSRGEQYF. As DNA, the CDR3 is TGTGCCAGCAGTCCTGTCACTAGCGGGAGTCGTGGCGAGCAGTACTTC.

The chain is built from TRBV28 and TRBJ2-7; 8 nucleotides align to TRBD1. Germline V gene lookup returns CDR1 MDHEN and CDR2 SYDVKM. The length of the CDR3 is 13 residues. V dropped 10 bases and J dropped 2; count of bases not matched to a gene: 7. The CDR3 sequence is CATRTGMTYEQYF. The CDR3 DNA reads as TGTGCCACCCGGACAGGGATGACCTACGAGCAGTACTTC.

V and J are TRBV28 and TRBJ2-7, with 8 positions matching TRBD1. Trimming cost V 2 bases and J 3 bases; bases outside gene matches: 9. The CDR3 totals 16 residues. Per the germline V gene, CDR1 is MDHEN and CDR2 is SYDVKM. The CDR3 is CASSLPNRQGIYEQYF. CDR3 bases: TGTGCCAGCAGTTTACCAAATCGACAGGGGATCTACGAGCAGTACTTC.

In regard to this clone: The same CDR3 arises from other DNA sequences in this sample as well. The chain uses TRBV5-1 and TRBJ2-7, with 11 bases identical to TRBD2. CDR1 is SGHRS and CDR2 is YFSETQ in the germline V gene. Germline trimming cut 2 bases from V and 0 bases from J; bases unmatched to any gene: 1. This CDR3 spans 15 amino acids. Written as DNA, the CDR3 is TGCGCCAGCAGCTTTGGGACTAGCGGCTCCTACGAGCAGTACTTC. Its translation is CASSFGTSGSYEQYF.

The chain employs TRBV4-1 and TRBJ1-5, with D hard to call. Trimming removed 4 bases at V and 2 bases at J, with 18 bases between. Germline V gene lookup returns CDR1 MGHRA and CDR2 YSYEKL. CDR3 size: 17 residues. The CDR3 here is CASSPTTSPRGNQPQHF. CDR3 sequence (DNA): TGCGCCAGCAGCCCGACAACTAGCCCGAGGGGCAATCAGCCCCAGCATTTT.

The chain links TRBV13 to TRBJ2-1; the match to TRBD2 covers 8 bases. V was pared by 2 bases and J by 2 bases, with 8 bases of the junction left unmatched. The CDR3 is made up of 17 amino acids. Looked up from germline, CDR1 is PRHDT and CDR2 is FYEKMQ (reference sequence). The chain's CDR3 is CASSLWMAGGPYNEQFF. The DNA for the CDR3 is TGTGCCAGCAGCTTATGGATGGCGGGAGGACCCTACAATGAGCAGTTCTTC.

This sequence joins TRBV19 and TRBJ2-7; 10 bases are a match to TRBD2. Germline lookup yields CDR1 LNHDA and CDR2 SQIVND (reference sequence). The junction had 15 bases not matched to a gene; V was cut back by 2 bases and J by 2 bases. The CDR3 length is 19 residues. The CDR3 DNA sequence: TGTGCCAGTAGTATATTTCTCAGGGTAGCGGGAGGATCAGCCTACGAGCAGTACTTC. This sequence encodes CASSIFLRVAGGSAYEQYF.

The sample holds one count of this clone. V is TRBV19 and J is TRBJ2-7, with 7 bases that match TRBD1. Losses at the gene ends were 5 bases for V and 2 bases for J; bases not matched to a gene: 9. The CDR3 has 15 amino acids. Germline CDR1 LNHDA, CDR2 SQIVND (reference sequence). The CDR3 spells CASSFPGQLTYEQYF. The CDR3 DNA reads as TGTGCCAGTAGTTTTCCGGGACAGTTGACCTACGAGCAGTACTTC.

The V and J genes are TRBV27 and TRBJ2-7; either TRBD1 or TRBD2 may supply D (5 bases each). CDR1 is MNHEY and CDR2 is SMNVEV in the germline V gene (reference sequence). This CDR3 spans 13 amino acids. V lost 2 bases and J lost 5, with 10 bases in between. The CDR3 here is CASSLLEGHEQYF. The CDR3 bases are TGTGCCAGCAGTTTACTTGAGGGGCACGAGCAGTACTTC.

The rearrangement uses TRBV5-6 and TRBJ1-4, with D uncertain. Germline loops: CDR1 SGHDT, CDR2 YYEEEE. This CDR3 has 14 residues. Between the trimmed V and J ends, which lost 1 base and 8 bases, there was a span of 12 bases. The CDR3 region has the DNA TGTGCCAGCAGCTTGTGGGGAACCCTGGAAAAACTGTTTTTT. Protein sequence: CASSLWGTLEKLFF. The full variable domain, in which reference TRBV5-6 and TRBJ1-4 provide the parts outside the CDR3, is DAGVTQSPTHLIKTRGQQVTLRCSPKSGHDTVSWYQQALGQGPQFIFQYYEEEERQRGNFPDRFSGHQFPNYSSELNVNALLLGDSALYLCASSLWGTLEKLFFGSGTQLSVL.

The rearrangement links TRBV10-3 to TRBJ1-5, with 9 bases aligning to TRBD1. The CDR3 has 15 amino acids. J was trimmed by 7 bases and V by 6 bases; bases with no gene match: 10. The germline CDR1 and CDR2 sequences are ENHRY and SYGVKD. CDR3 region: CAIREGTGMEQPQHF. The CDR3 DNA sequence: TGTGCCATCAGGGAGGGGACAGGGATGGAACAGCCCCAGCATTTT.

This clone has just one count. CDR3 residues: CASSVVGGFANEQFF. For the CDR3, the DNA is TGTGCCAGCAGCGTAGTCGGGGGTTTCGCCAATGAGCAGTTCTTC. V usage is TRBV9 and J usage is TRBJ2-1, with D possibly TRBD2 on 6 matching bases. The CDR3 length is 15 residues. V lost 0 bases to trimming and J lost 6 bases, with 13 bases between them. The V gene's germline CDR1 is SGDLS and CDR2 YYNGEE.

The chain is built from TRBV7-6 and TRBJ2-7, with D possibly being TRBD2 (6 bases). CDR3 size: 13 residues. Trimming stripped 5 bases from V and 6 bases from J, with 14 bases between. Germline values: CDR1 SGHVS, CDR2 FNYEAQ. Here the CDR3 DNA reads TGTGCCAGCAGCCTGACTAGAACGGGCGAGCAGTACTTC. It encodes CASSLTRTGEQYF.

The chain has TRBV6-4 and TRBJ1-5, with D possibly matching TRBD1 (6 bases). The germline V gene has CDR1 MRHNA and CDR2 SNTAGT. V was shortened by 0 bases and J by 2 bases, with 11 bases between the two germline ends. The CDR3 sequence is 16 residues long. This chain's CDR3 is CASSDSGEGGNQPQHF. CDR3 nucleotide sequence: TGTGCCAGCAGTGACTCCGGCGAGGGGGGCAATCAGCCCCAGCATTTT.

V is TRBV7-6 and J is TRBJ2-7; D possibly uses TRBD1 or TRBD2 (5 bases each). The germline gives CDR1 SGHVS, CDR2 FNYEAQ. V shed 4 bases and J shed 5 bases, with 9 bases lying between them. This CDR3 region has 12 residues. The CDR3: CASSSMGDEQYF. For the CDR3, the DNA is TGTGCCAGCAGCTCCATGGGGGACGAGCAGTACTTC.

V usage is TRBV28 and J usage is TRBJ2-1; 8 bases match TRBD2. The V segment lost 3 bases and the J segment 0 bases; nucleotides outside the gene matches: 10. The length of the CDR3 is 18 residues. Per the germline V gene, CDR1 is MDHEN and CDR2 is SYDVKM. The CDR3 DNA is TGTGCCAGCAGTTTTTACGGGAGGGCCGGCACCTCCTACAATGAGCAGTTCTTC. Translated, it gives CASSFYGRAGTSYNEQFF.

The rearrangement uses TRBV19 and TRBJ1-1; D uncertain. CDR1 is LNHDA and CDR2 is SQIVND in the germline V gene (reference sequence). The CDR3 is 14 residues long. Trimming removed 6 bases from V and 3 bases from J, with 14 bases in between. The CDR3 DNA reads TGTGCCAGTAGGGTCCCAGGCTGGGACACTGAAGCTTTCTTT. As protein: CASRVPGWDTEAFF.